This is a list of T cell receptor beta chains from one sample in a study of radiotherapy plus CTLA-4 blockade in lung cancer. Method: immunoSEQ multiplex PCR; TCRdb's copy keeps in-frame clones and lacks some. This table holds about 49,000 clones, approximately 76% found once. This specimen consisted of peripheral blood, obtained from a patient treated with radiotherapy plus ipilimumab. These receptor sequences come from a human donor with non-small cell lung cancer who had stable disease on radiotherapy plus ipilimumab. Each CDR3 is given with its conserved first and last residue. A D gene is named only where the DNA matches it firmly. For some rows the clone size is stated as once, few or many, or as a class when expanded; others skip it.

TRBV14	TRBJ1-3	.	.	TGTGCCAGCAGCCCCCCTCCGCGGGGGTCCACCATATATTTT	CASSPPPRGSTIYF
TRBV5-1	TRBJ1-4	.	TRBD1	TGCGCCAGCAGCTCACAGGGGGCCCTCGCAACTAATGAAAAACTGTTTTTT	CASSSQGALATNEKLFF
TRBV10-3	TRBJ2-2	.	TRBD1	TGTGCCATCAGCCGGGACAGAATCACCGGGGAGCTGTTTTTT	CAISRDRITGELFF
TRBV7-9	TRBJ2-7	few	.	TGTGCCAGCAGCCCAGGACAGTACGAGCAGTACTTC	CASSPGQYEQYF
TRBV4-1	TRBJ2-1	.	TRBD1	TGCGCCAGCAGCGGGGCAGGGGGCATTGATGAGCAGTTCTTC	CASSGAGGIDEQFF
TRBV11-3	TRBJ2-2	.	.	TGTGCCAGCAGCCCGGGGACATCCACCGGGGAGCTGTTTTTT	CASSPGTSTGELFF
TRBV4-1	TRBJ1-4	.	TRBD1	TGCGCCAGCAGCCGGGACAGTACTAATGAAAAACTGTTTTTT	CASSRDSTNEKLFF
TRBV7-6	TRBJ2-5	.	.	TGTGCCAGCAGCTTAAACTCGGGGACTCCACAAGAGACCCAGTACTTC	CASSLNSGTPQETQYF
TRBV6-1	TRBJ1-1	.	.	TGTGCCAGCCCCGGGTCAGGCAACACTGAAGCTTTCTTT	CASPGSGNTEAFF
TRBV28	TRBJ2-6	.	TRBD1	TGTGCCAGCAGTTCCTCCGGGACAGGGGGCTCTGGGGCCAACGTCCTGACTTTC	CASSSSGTGGSGANVLTF
TRBV5-1	TRBJ1-6	.	TRBD1	TGCGCCAGCAGGGAGGGACAGATCTATAATTCACCCCTCCACTTT	CASREGQIYNSPLHF
TRBV28	TRBJ2-1	.	.	TGTGCCAGCAGTATCAATCATGAGCAGTTCTTC	CASSINHEQFF
TRBV10-3	TRBJ2-6	medium-sized	TRBD1	TGTGCCATCAGTGAGACAGGGGACGGGGCCAACGTCCTGACTTTC	CAISETGDGANVLTF
TRBV30	TRBJ2-7	.	.	TGTGCCTGGAGCGCAAGAAAGGACAGCTCCTACGAGCAGTACTTC	CAWSARKDSSYEQYF
TRBV4-3	TRBJ2-3	.	.	TGCGCCAGCAGCCAACGGGCCGCAGATACGCAGTATTTT	CASSQRAADTQYF
TRBV7-2	TRBJ2-3	.	.	TGTGCCAGCAGCTTAAAATCGGGTCCCAGGGGGGCAGATACGCAGTATTTT	CASSLKSGPRGADTQYF
TRBV5-4	TRBJ1-6	.	TRBD1	TGTGCCAGCAGCCGGGACAGGGAAAATTCACCCCTCCACTTT	CASSRDRENSPLHF
TRBV15	TRBJ1-5	.	.	TGTGCCACCAGCAGAGAACCAGGAATAAATCAGCCCCAGCATTTT	CATSREPGINQPQHF
TRBV21-1	TRBJ1-1	.	.	TGTGCCAGCAGTCCCGGAGGGGGCCTTCGGTGGACTGAAGCTTTCTTT	CASSPGGGLRWTEAFF
TRBV28	TRBJ2-3	.	TRBD2	TGTGCCAGCAGACCACTCTCGGGAGGGGATACGCAGTATTTT	CASRPLSGGDTQYF